The 20 T cell receptor beta chains below come from one sample, sequenced in a study of post-analysis software for immune sequencing data. Whole-study findings and limits: In patients, four to six TRBV segments were more frequent than in controls, with TRBV5-6, TRBV5-1 and TRBV20-1 among them.

These receptors have no identified antigens. Unique molecular identifiers were present in the TCR beta cDNA libraries. One entry per CDR3 protein results from TCRdb running MiXCR on the PCR reads. The sample consists of approximately 260,000 distinct CDR3 sequences, 35% to 40% of them appearing once. Sequenced material: blood. These receptors all stem from a girl under 18 with multiple sclerosis.

This clonotype was counted a few times. V gene TRBV20-1 combines with J gene TRBJ2-7; tentatively, D is TRBD2 (6 bases). Trimming pared 3 bases from V and 3 bases from J, leaving 18 bases between. CDR3 length: 15 amino acids. Germline loops: CDR1 DFQATT, CDR2 SNEGSKA (reference sequence). The CDR3 sequence is CSARGLLATLYEQYF. DNA for the CDR3: TGCAGTGCTAGGGGTTTACTAGCTACCCTCTACGAGCAGTACTTC.

This clonotype has a count of ten or more. The chain uses TRBV12-3 or TRBV12-4 and TRBJ1-5; the D gene is possibly TRBD1 (6 bases). Deletions cut 6 bases from V and 4 bases from J, with 7 bases between. The CDR3 has 12 amino acids. CDR3 sequence (DNA): TGTGCCAGCAGCAGGGGTAATCAGCCCCAGCATTTT. This translates into CASSRGNQPQHF.

Details on this clonotype: A much larger clone sits a single nucleotide away, making a read error possible. The genes are TRBV7-7 and TRBJ2-1, with 11 bases fitting TRBD2. The CDR3 totals 15 residues. Per germline, CDR1 SSHAT and CDR2 FNYEAQ (reference sequence). V was clipped by 5 bases and J by 8 bases; unmatched bases: 8. This CDR3 reads CASSPGTSGVDEQFF. CDR3 in DNA: TGTGCCAGCAGCCCCGGGACTAGCGGTGTGGATGAGCAGTTCTTC.

The chain has TRBV5-6 and TRBJ2-1, with 16 bases lining up with TRBD2. J was trimmed by 7 bases and V by 3 bases; bases with no gene match: 4. Germline V CDR1 and CDR2: SGHDT, YYEEEE. The CDR3 covers 16 residues. The CDR3 sequence: CASSWGLAGGPNEQFF. As DNA, the CDR3 is TGTGCCAGCAGCTGGGGACTAGCGGGAGGGCCGAATGAGCAGTTCTTC. Full variable domain (rest looked up from reference TRBV5-6 and TRBJ2-1): DAGVTQSPTHLIKTRGQQVTLRCSPKSGHDTVSWYQQALGQGPQFIFQYYEEEERQRGNFPDRFSGHQFPNYSSELNVNALLLGDSALYLCASSWGLAGGPNEQFFGPGTRLTVL.

This rearrangement joins TRBV7-2 to TRBJ2-5; 8 nucleotides line up with TRBD2. The CDR3 contains 16 residues. The germline CDR1 and CDR2 sequences are SGHTA and FQGNSA. The ends lost 5 bases at V and 4 bases at J; junction bases unmatched: 12. As DNA, the CDR3 is TGTGCCAGCAGCCGTGTAGGGACTAGTGGGTCAGAGACCCAGTACTTC. Amino acids: CASSRVGTSGSETQYF.

Notes on this clonotype: The junction differs from germline at one of its ends, possibly a read error. This chain connects TRBV12-3 or TRBV12-4 to TRBJ2-3, with D perhaps TRBD2 (6 bases). This CDR3 contains 17 residues. The CDR3 protein is CASSPRIGGARADAQYF. CDR3 DNA: TGTGCCAGCAGTCCCAGAATCGGGGGAGCGAGAGCAGATGCGCAGTATTTT.

This clonotype was observed a few times. V and J are TRBV11-2 and TRBJ2-7, with D maybe TRBD2 (7 bases). The CDR3 sequence is 16 residues long. Trimming shortened V by 5 bases and J by 0 bases, and 17 bases separated the two germline ends. Germline V gene lookup returns CDR1 SGHAT and CDR2 FQNNGV. CDR3 bases: TGTGCCAGCAGCCACGAAGGGGGGGTGAGCTCCTACGAGCAGTACTTC. This encodes CASSHEGGVSSYEQYF.

On this clonotype itself: It may be a read error: a sequence one base away is much more abundant. V gene TRBV6-1 combines with J gene TRBJ2-3; TRBD1 or TRBD2 may be the D gene (5 bases each). V gave up 6 bases and J gave up 2 bases, with 12 bases separating them. Germline assignment: CDR1 MNHNS and CDR2 SASEGT. This CDR3 region has 14 residues. Here the CDR3 reads CASRPGTYTDTQYF. Written as DNA, the CDR3 is TGTGCCAGCAGACCCGGGACCTACACAGATACGCAGTATTTT.

This clonotype was detected many times. The CDR3 DNA follows: TGTGCCAGCAGCTTGCCCCGTGGGGGAGGAGGTGAGCAGTTCTTC. This encodes CASSLPRGGGGEQFF. This sequence joins TRBV5-4 and TRBJ2-1; a weak D match, TRBD2 (6 bases). V shed 1 base and J shed 9 bases, with 17 bases lying between them. The CDR3 extends over 15 amino acids. Germline lookup yields CDR1 SGHNT and CDR2 YYREEE (reference sequence).

The chain joins TRBV2 to TRBJ1-2; 8 nucleotides line up with TRBD1. V gave up 7 bases and J gave up 2 bases; unmatched junction bases: 9. In germline, CDR1 is SNHLY, CDR2 FYNNEI. This CDR3 contains 15 residues. CDR3 sequence (DNA): TGTGCCAGCAACCAAGGGACAGGAGGAAACTATGGCTACACCTTC. It encodes CASNQGTGGNYGYTF.

This clonotype has just a few counts. CDR3 nucleotides: TGTGCCAGCAGTGTACAGGGGGCGAACACTGAAGCTTTCTTT. Translating gives CASSVQGANTEAFF. The chain links TRBV12-3 or TRBV12-4 to TRBJ1-1; 9 bases match TRBD1. The V gene end was trimmed by 5 bases and the J gene end by 1 base; junction bases not matched to a gene: 2. The CDR3 is made up of 14 amino acids.

This clonotype showed up just a few times. This could be a read error, since a much larger clone is one nucleotide away. The CDR3 nucleotides are TGCAGGGCACCGACTCAAGGCTATGGCTACACCTTC. Translating gives CRAPTQGYGYTF. The genes are TRBV20-1 and TRBJ1-2; D is undetermined. The CDR3 sequence is 12 residues long. Germline CDR1 DFQATT, CDR2 SNEGSKA (reference sequence).

This clonotype was counted many times. The chain employs TRBV5-1 and TRBJ2-3; possibly TRBD1 for D (5 bases). Trimming cost V 1 base and J 2 bases, with 11 bases left between them. Per germline, CDR1 SGHRS and CDR2 YFSETQ. The CDR3 length is 15 residues. The CDR3: CASSLMGPDTDTQYF. CDR3 bases: TGCGCCAGCAGCTTGATGGGGCCTGACACAGATACGCAGTATTTT.

This clonotype was detected many times. The chain uses TRBV4-2 and TRBJ2-3, with TRBD2 matching 13 bases. Looked up from germline, CDR1 is LGHNA and CDR2 is YNFKEQ. There are 18 residues in the CDR3. Germline trimming cut 0 bases from V and 1 base from J; bases unmatched to any gene: 4. CDR3 amino acids: CASSQELAGGTRTDTQYF. The CDR3 DNA is TGTGCCAGCAGCCAAGAACTAGCGGGGGGGACCCGCACAGATACGCAGTATTTT.

The V and J genes are TRBV10-3 and TRBJ2-1, with D tentatively TRBD1 or TRBD2 (6 bases each). The J call may be in error: the DNA end matches TRBJ2-7 better. Germline V gene lookup returns CDR1 ENHRY and CDR2 SYGVKD. CDR3 length equals 15 residues. CDR3 sequence reads: CAIRPDGGSYNEQYF. In DNA, the CDR3 is TGTGCCATCAGACCTGACGGGGGCTCCTACAATGAGCAGTACTTC.

Notes on this clonotype: A much larger clone sits a single nucleotide away, making a read error possible. The rearrangement uses TRBV15 and TRBJ2-3, with D maybe TRBD1 (6 bases). The CDR3 runs 15 residues. CDR1 and CDR2 (germline): LNHNV, YYDKDF (reference sequence). DNA of the CDR3: TGTGCCCCCAGCCTACGACAGGCCAGCACAGATACGCAGTATTTT. This encodes CAPSLRQASTDTQYF.

This clonotype was seen a handful of times. The V gene is TRBV19, the J gene TRBJ1-5, with a possible D match to TRBD1 (6 bases). The CDR3 extends over 17 amino acids. Germline V gives CDR1 LNHDA, CDR2 SQIVND (reference sequence). Trimming took off 7 bases at V and 0 bases at J, with 19 bases between the two ends. CDR3 coding DNA: TGTGCCAGTAACCCGGGACAAGTAGTTTCTAGCAATCAGCCCCAGCATTTT. This translates into CASNPGQVVSSNQPQHF.

This clonotype was seen repeatedly, ten times or more. Sequence at one end of the junction differs from germline and may be a read error. The rearrangement joins TRBV2 to TRBJ2-5; a weak D match, TRBD2 (5 bases). The CDR3 consists of 16 residues. CDR1 is SNHLY, CDR2 FYNNEI, per germline. CDR3 sequence reads: CASREGRVSAGETQYF. In nucleotides, the CDR3 is TGTGCCAGCAGGGAAGGCCGGGTTTCTGCGGGAGAGACCCAGTACTTC. Using reference TRBV2 and TRBJ2-5 for the parts outside the CDR3, the full variable domain is EPEVTQTPSHQVTQMGQEVILRCVPISNHLYFYWYRQILGQKVEFLVSFYNNEISEKSEIFDDQFSVERPDGSNFTLKIRSTKLEDSAMYFCASREGRVSAGETQYFGPGTRLLVL.

This clonotype showed up many times. The CDR3 nucleotides read TGTGCCAGCAGCTTAGACAGGGCACAGCCCCAGCATTTT. Encoded protein: CASSLDRAQPQHF. The chain links TRBV6-1 to TRBJ1-5; 7 bases are shared with TRBD1. With 6 bases clipped from V and 7 bases from J, the junction kept 6 bases outside the gene matches. This CDR3 spans 13 amino acids. Germline CDR1 and CDR2: MNHNS and SASEGT.

Points on this clonotype: This could be a read error, since a much larger clone is one nucleotide away. The chain couples TRBV10-3 to TRBJ2-3; D remains unclear. Germline CDR1 reads ENHRY; CDR2 reads SYGVKD. V lost 3 bases and J lost 0, with 10 bases in between. CDR3 length equals 15 residues. The CDR3 DNA reads as TGTGCCATCAGTGAAGGTGGCGGAAGCACAGATACGCAGTATTTT. Translating it yields CAISEGGGSTDTQYF.